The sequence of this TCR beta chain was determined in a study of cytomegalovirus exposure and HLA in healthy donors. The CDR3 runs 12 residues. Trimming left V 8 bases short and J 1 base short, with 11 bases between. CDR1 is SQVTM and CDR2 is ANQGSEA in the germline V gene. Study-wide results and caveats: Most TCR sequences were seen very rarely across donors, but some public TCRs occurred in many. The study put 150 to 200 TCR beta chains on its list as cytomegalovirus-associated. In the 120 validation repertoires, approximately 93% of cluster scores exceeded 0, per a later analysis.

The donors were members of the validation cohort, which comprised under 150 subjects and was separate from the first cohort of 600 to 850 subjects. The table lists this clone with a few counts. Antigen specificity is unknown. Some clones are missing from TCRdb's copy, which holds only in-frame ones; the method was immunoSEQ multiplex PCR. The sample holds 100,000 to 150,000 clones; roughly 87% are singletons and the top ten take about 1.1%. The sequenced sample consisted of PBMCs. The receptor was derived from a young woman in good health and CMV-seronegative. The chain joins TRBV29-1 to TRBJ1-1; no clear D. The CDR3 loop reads CSHTRGNTEAFF. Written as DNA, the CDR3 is TGCAGCCATACTCGAGGGAACACTGAAGCTTTCTTT.